The T cell receptor (beta chain) under discussion was sequenced for a study of blood T cell repertoires in COVID-19. The overall study: T cells, B-cell-depleted T cells, or PBMCs supplied cDNA or gDNA.

Sequencing was performed with immunoSEQ multiplex PCR; in TCRdb, only in-frame clones are kept and a portion is missing. The data hold around 100,000 clones, with roughly 83% observed a single time. This CDR3 region has 16 residues. V was cut by 3 bases and J by 0 bases, with 15 bases left in between. Germline-derived CDR1 and CDR2 are SGHDT and YYEEEE. This clone was seen more than once but under ten times. The clonotype comes from a woman in her seventies with acute or convalescent COVID-19. Sequencing was carried out using peripheral blood. This chain uses TRBV5-6 with TRBJ1-1; D gene uncertain. The CDR3 sequence is CASSSRLTILNTEAFF. The CDR3, as DNA: TGTGCCAGCAGCTCCCGATTGACAATATTGAACACTGAAGCTTTCTTT.